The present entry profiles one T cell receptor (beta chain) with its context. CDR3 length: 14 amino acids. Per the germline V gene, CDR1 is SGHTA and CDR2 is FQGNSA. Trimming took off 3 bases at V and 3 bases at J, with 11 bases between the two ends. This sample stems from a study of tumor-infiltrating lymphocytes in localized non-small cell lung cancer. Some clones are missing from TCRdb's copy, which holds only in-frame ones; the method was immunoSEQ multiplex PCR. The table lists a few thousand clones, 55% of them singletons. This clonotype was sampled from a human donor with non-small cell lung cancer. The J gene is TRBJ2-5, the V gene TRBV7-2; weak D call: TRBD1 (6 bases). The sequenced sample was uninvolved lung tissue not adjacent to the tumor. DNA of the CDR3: TGTGCCAGCAGCTTCGGCAGGGGAGAAGAGACCCAGTACTTC. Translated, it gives CASSFGRGEETQYF.